This is a list of T cell receptor beta chains from one sample in a study of cytomegalovirus exposure and HLA in healthy donors. Measured with immunoSEQ multiplex PCR; TCRdb has only the in-frame clones, and not every one. Among about 63,000 clones, roughly 90% were seen once, and the ten largest hold approximately 1.2%. The specimen sequenced was PBMCs. The receptor source for this set is a young woman in good health and CMV-seronegative. Both conserved end residues are part of each CDR3. Each record gives: CDR3 DNA, CDR3 protein, clone size, J gene, V gene, D gene. A D gene is named only where the DNA matches it firmly. Size is omitted from some rows. Given values are once, few, many or a class for expanded clones.

CDR3nt: TGTGCCAGCTCACCAGTAGAGGGACAAGGACACGGGACCGGGGAGCTGTTTTTT; CDR3aa: CASSPVEGQGHGTGELFF; abundance: NA; j_gene: TRBJ2-2; v_gene: TRBV18; d_gene: NA
CDR3nt: TGTGCCAGCAGTCTCGGATCAGGGTACGAGCAGTACTTC; CDR3aa: CASSLGSGYEQYF; abundance: NA; j_gene: TRBJ2-7; v_gene: TRBV27; d_gene: NA
CDR3nt: TGTGCCAGCAGCCGCTACAGGGCCCCGAACACCGGGGAGCTGTTTTTT; CDR3aa: CASSRYRAPNTGELFF; abundance: NA; j_gene: TRBJ2-2; v_gene: TRBV5-8; d_gene: NA
CDR3nt: TGTGCCAGCAGTTTGCGGGGGGTCCACGAGCAGTACTTC; CDR3aa: CASSLRGVHEQYF; abundance: NA; j_gene: TRBJ2-7; v_gene: TRBV28; d_gene: TRBD2
CDR3nt: TGTGCCAGCAGTGAAATGGGGGGAGCTGATGAGACCCAGTACTTC; CDR3aa: CASSEMGGADETQYF; abundance: few; j_gene: TRBJ2-5; v_gene: TRBV6-1; d_gene: NA
CDR3nt: TGTGCCAGCAGTGACCGCCCTGGAGGAACTGAAGCTTTCTTT; CDR3aa: CASSDRPGGTEAFF; abundance: NA; j_gene: TRBJ1-1; v_gene: TRBV6-4; d_gene: NA
CDR3nt: TGTGCCAGCACCTTGGGGCAGGGGATTGAGACCCAGTACTTC; CDR3aa: CASTLGQGIETQYF; abundance: NA; j_gene: TRBJ2-5; v_gene: TRBV7-8; d_gene: NA
CDR3nt: TGTGCCAGCAGCGGGACAGGAAACTCCTACGAGCAGTACTTC; CDR3aa: CASSGTGNSYEQYF; abundance: NA; j_gene: TRBJ2-7; v_gene: TRBV7-2; d_gene: TRBD1
CDR3nt: TGTGCCAGCAGCTTATACCCGGGAGCCACCGGGGAGCTGTTTTTT; CDR3aa: CASSLYPGATGELFF; abundance: NA; j_gene: TRBJ2-2; v_gene: TRBV7-8; d_gene: NA
CDR3nt: TGTGCCTGGAGTTCTTCAGCGGGGCCCCCCTACGAGCAGTACTTC; CDR3aa: CAWSSSAGPPYEQYF; abundance: once; j_gene: TRBJ2-7; v_gene: TRBV30; d_gene: TRBD2
CDR3nt: TGCGCCAGCAGCTTGGTAGGGGCGGGCGTGGACAGGGGATCTTTCGGCTACACCTTC; CDR3aa: CASSLVGAGVDRGSFGYTF; abundance: NA; j_gene: TRBJ1-2; v_gene: TRBV5-1; d_gene: TRBD1
CDR3nt: TGTGCCAGCTCACCACGCGGGGTCGGGACTCTCTCTGGAAACACCATATATTTT; CDR3aa: CASSPRGVGTLSGNTIYF; abundance: NA; j_gene: TRBJ1-3; v_gene: TRBV18; d_gene: NA
CDR3nt: TGTGCCAGCTCGACTAGCTCCTATAATTCACCCCTCCACTTT; CDR3aa: CASSTSSYNSPLHF; abundance: NA; j_gene: TRBJ1-6; v_gene: TRBV6-1; d_gene: NA
CDR3nt: TGCGCCAGCAGCCAAGATTGGGGCTGGGATGAAAAACTGTTTTTT; CDR3aa: CASSQDWGWDEKLFF; abundance: NA; j_gene: TRBJ1-4; v_gene: TRBV4-1; d_gene: NA
CDR3nt: TGTGCCAGCAGCTTGGTTGTAACAGCTAACACCGGGGAGCTGTTTTTT; CDR3aa: CASSLVVTANTGELFF; abundance: NA; j_gene: TRBJ2-2; v_gene: TRBV5-5; d_gene: NA